One sample yielded the 2 T cell receptor beta chains listed below, sequenced in a study of blood T cell repertoires in COVID-19. The assay was immunoSEQ multiplex PCR, and TCRdb's table has in-frame clones only and misses some. The repertoire holds about 240,000 clones, with more than 75% as singletons. Input material: PBMCs or T cells enriched from blood (not recorded which). The receptors come from a woman between 35 and 50 years old with acute COVID-19.

The CDR3 loop reads CASSIGTDGWFRSGNTIYF. The DNA of the CDR3 is TGTGCCAGCAGCATAGGGACAGATGGATGGTTTAGAAGTGGAAACACCATATATTTT. The chain couples TRBV5-4 to TRBJ1-3; TRBD1 matches 7 bases. V gave up 4 bases and J gave up 3 bases; unmatched junction bases: 19. Germline V gives CDR1 SGHNT, CDR2 YYREEE (reference sequence). There are 19 residues in the CDR3.

J is TRBJ2-1 and V is TRBV2; the match to TRBD2 covers 8 bases. This CDR3 contains 13 residues. The J segment lost 6 bases and the V segment lost 5 bases, leaving 3 bases of the junction unmatched. CDR1 is SNHLY and CDR2 is FYNNEI in the germline V gene. The CDR3 spells CASSQTSGNEQFF. CDR3 coding DNA: TGTGCCAGCAGTCAAACTAGCGGCAATGAGCAGTTCTTC.